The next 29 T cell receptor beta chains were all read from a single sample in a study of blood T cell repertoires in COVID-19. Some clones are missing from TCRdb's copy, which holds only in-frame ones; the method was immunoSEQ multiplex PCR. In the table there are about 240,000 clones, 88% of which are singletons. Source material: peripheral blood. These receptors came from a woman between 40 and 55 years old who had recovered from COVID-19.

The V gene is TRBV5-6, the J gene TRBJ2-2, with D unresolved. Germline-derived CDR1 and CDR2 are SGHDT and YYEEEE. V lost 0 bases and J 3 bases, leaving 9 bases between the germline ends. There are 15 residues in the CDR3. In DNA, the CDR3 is TGTGCCAGCAGCTTGGTGGGCCGAGACACCGGGGAGCTGTTTTTT. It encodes CASSLVGRDTGELFF.

CDR3 DNA: TGTGCCAGCAGCAAAGCCCGACAGGGACCCTACTATGGCTACACCTTC. Translating it yields CASSKARQGPYYGYTF. J is TRBJ1-2 and V is TRBV21-1; the table's D call, TRBD1, was not checked against the DNA. TRBV21-1 is flagged as a pseudogene. The CDR3 covers 16 residues.

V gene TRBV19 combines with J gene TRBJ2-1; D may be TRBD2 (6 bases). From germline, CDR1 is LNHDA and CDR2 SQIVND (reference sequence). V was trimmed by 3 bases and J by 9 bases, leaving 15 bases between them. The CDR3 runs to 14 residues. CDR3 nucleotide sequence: TGTGCCAGTAGTATCGGCGGGGCCCCCGGTGAGCAGTTCTTC. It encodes CASSIGGAPGEQFF.

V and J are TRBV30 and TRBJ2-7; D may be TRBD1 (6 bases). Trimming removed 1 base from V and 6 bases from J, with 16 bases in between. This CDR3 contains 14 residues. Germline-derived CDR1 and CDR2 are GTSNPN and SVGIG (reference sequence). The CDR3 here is CAWSGTVARGEQYF. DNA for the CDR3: TGTGCCTGGAGTGGGACAGTCGCCCGGGGCGAGCAGTACTTC.

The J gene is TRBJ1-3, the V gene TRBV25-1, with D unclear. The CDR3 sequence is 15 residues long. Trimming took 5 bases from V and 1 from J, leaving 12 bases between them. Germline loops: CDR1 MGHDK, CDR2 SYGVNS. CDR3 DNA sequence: TGTGCCAGCAGTCCCCAGAGGACTTCTGGAAACACCATATATTTT. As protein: CASSPQRTSGNTIYF.

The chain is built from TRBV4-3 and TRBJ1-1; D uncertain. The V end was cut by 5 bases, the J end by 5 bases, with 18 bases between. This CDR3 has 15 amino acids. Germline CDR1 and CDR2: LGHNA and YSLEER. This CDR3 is CASSYGRVALTEAFF. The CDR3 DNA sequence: TGCGCCAGCAGCTATGGGAGGGTGGCCCTAACTGAAGCTTTCTTT.

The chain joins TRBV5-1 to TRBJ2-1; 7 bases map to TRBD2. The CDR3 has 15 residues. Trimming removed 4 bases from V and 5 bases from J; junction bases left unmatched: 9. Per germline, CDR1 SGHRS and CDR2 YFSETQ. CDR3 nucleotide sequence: TGCGCCAGCAGCCATGGACTAGGGCCTAACAATGAGCAGTTCTTC. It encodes CASSHGLGPNNEQFF.

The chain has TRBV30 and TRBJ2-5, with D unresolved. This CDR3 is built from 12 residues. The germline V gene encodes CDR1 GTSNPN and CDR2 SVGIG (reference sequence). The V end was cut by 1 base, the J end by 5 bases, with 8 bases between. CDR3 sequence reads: CAWSGDGETQYF. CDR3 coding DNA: TGTGCCTGGAGTGGTGACGGGGAGACCCAGTACTTC.

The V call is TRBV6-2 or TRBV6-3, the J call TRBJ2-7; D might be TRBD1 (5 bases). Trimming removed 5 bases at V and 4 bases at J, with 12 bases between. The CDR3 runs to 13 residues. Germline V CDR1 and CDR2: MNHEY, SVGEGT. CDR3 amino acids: CASSTDSDYEQYV. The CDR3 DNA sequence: TGTGCCAGCAGTACAGACAGCGATTACGAGCAGTACGTC.

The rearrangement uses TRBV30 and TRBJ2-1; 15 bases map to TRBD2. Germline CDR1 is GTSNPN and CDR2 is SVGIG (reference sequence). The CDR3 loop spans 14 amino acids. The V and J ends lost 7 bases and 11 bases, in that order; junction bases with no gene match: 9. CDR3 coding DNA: TGTGCCTCAGGACTAGCGGGAGGGGCGGGAAAGCAGTTCTTC. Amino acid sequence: CASGLAGGAGKQFF.

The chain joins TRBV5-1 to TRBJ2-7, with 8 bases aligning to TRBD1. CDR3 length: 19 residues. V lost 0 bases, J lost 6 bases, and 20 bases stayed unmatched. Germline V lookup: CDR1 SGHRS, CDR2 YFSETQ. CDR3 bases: TGCGCCAGCAGCTTGGTGTTTTGGCGACCACGACAGGGGCTCGCCGAGCAGTACTTC. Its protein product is CASSLVFWRPRQGLAEQYF.

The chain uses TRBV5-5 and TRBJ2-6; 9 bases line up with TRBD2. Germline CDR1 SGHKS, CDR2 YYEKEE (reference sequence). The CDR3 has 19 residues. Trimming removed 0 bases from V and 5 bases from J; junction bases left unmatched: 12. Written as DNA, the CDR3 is TGTGCCAGCAGCTTGGCGGGGGCGGGAGGGCCCCTGCGGGCCAACGTCCTGACTTTC. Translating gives CASSLAGAGGPLRANVLTF.

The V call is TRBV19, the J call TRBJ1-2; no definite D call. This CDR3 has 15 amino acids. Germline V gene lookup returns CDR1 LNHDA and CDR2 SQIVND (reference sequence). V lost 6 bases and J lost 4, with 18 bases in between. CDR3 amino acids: CASSQEGITFYGYTF. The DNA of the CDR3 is TGTGCCAGTAGCCAGGAGGGCATAACTTTCTATGGCTACACCTTC.

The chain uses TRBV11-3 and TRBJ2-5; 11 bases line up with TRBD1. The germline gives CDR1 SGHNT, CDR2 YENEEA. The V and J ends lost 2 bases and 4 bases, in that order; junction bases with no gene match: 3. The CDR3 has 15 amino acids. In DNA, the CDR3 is TGTGCCAGCAGCTTAACCGGGACAGGGGGAGAGACCCAGTACTTC. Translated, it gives CASSLTGTGGETQYF.

CDR3 sequence (DNA): TGTGCCAGCAGCCCACGGACAGCTCCCCAAGAGACCCAGTACTTC. It encodes CASSPRTAPQETQYF. This chain joins TRBV11-1 and TRBJ2-5; D might be TRBD1 (6 bases). This CDR3 region has 15 residues. Deletions cut 5 bases from V and 1 base from J, with 14 bases between. The germline V gene encodes CDR1 SGHAT and CDR2 FQDESV (reference sequence).

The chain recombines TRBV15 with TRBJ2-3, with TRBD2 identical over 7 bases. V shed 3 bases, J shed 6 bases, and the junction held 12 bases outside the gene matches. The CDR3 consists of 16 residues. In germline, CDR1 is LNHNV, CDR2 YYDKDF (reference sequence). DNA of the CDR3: TGTGCCACCAGCAGCAGAAAGAGCGGGGACCGGGATACGCAGTATTTT. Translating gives CATSSRKSGDRDTQYF.

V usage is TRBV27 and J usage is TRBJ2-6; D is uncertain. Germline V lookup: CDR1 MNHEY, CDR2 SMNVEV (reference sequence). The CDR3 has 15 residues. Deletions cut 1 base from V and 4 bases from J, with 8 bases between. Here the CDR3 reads CASSLLGEGANVLTF. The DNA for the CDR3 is TGTGCCAGCAGTTTATTAGGAGAGGGGGCCAACGTCCTGACTTTC.

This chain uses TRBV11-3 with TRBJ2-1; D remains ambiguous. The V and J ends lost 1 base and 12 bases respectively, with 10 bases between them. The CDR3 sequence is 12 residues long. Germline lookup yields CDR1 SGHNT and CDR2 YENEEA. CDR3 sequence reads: CASSLGSRPQFF. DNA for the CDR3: TGTGCCAGCAGCTTAGGGTCTAGACCGCAGTTCTTC.

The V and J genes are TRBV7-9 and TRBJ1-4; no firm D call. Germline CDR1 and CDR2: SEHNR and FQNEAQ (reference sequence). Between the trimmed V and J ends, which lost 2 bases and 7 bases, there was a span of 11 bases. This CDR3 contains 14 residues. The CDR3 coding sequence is TGTGCCAGCAGCTTACCGCGGGTGGGTGAAAAACTGTTTTTT. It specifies CASSLPRVGEKLFF.

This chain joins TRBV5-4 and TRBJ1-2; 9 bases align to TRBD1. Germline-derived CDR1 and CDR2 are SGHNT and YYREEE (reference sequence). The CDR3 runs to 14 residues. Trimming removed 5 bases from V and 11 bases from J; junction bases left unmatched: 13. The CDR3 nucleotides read TGTGCCAGCAGTTTTCCGGGACAGGGATTTGGTTACACCTTC. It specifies CASSFPGQGFGYTF.

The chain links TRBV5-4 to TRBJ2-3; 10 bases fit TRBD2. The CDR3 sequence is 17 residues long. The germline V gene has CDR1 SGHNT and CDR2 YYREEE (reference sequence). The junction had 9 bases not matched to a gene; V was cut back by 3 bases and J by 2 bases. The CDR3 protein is CASSSRGGLAATDTQYF. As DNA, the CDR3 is TGTGCCAGCAGCTCCCGGGGAGGACTAGCGGCCACAGATACGCAGTATTTT.

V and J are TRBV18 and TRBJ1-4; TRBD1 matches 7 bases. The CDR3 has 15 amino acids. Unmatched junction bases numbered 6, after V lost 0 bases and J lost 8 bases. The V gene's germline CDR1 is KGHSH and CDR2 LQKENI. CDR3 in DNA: TGTGCCAGCTCACCACCAAACAGGGGCGTGGAAAAACTGTTTTTT. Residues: CASSPPNRGVEKLFF.

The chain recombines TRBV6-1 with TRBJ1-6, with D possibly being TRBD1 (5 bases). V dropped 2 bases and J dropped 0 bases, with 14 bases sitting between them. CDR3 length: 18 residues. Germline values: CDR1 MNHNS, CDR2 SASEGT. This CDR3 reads CASSEWPGLSSYNSPLHF. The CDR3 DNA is TGTGCCAGCAGTGAATGGCCAGGGCTGAGCTCCTATAATTCACCCCTCCACTTT.

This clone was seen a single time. CDR3 loop: CASSSGQRLGGTEAFF. The CDR3 DNA sequence: TGTGCCAGCAGTTCGGGACAGCGCCTGGGGGGCACTGAAGCTTTCTTT. This chain links TRBV27 with TRBJ1-1; TRBD1 agrees at 7 bases. The CDR3 extends over 16 amino acids. Per the germline V gene, CDR1 is MNHEY and CDR2 is SMNVEV (reference sequence). Unmatched junction bases numbered 12, after V lost 4 bases and J lost 4 bases.

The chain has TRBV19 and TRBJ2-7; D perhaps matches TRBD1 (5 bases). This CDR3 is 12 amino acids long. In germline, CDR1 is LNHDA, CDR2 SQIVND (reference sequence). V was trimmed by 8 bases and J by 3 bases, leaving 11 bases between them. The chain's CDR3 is CASPQGNYEQYV. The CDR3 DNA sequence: TGTGCCAGTCCCCAGGGAAACTACGAGCAGTACGTC.

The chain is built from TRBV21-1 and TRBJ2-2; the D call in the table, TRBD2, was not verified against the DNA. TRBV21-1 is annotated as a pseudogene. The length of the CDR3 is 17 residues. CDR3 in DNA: TGTGCCAGCAGCAAAGTGGGGGGGACGGAGAACACCGGGGAGCTGTTTTTT. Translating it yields CASSKVGGTENTGELFF.

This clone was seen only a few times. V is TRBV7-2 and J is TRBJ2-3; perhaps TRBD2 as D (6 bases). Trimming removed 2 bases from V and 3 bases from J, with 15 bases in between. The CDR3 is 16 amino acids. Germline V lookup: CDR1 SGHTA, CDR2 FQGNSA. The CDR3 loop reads CASSLRRGGGTDTQYF. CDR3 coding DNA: TGTGCCAGCAGCTTAAGGAGGGGTGGAGGGACAGATACGCAGTATTTT.

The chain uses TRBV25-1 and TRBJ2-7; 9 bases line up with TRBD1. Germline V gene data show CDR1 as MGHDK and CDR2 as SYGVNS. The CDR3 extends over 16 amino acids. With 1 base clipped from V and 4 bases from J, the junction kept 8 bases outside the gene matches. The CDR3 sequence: CASSEWWTGDKYEQYF. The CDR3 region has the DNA TGTGCCAGCAGTGAATGGTGGACAGGGGATAAGTACGAGCAGTACTTC.

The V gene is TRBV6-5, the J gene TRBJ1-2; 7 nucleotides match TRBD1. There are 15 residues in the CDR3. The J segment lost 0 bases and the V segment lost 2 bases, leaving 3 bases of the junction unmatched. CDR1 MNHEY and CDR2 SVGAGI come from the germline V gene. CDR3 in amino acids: CASSYTGDPNYGYTF. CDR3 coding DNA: TGTGCCAGCAGTTACACAGGGGACCCTAACTATGGCTACACCTTC.